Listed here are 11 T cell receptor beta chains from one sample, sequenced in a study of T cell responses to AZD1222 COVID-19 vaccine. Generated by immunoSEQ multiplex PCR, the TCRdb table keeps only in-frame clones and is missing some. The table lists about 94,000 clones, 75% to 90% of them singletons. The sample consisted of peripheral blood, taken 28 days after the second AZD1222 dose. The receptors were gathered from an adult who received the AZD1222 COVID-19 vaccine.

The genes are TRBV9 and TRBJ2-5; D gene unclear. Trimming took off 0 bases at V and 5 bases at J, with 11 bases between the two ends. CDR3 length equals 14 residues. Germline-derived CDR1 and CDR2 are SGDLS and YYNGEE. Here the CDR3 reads CASSVDGPHETQYF. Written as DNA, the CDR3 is TGTGCCAGCAGCGTAGACGGCCCGCACGAGACCCAGTACTTC.

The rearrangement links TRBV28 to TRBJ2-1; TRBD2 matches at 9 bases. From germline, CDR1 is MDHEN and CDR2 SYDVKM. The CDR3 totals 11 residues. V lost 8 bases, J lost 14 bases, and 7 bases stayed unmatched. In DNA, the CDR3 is TGTGCCAGCTCGCTAGCGGGACGGGAGTTCTTC. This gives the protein CASSLAGREFF.

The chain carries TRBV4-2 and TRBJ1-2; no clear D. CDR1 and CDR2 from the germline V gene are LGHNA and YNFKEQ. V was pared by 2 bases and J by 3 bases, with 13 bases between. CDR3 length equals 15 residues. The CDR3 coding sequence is TGTGCCAGCAGCCAATTGACGAAGGTGGACTATGGCTACACCTTC. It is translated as CASSQLTKVDYGYTF.

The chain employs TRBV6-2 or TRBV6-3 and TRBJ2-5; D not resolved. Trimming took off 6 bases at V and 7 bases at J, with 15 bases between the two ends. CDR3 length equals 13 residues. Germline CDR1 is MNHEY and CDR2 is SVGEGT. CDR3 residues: CASSRGPGLTQYF. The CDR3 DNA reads TGTGCCAGCAGCCGTGGCCCCGGGCTGACCCAGTACTTC.

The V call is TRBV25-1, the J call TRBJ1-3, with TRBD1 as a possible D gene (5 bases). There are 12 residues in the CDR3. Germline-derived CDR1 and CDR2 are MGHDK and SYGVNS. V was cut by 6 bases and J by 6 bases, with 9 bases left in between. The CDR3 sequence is CASRDIQNTIYF. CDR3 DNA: TGTGCCAGCAGGGACATCCAAAACACCATATATTTT.

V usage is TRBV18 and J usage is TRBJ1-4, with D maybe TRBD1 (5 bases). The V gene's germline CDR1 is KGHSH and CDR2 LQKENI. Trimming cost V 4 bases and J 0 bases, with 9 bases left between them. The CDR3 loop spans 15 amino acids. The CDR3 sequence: CASSQGTSTNEKLFF. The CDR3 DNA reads TGTGCCAGCTCACAAGGGACGTCAACTAATGAAAAACTGTTTTTT.

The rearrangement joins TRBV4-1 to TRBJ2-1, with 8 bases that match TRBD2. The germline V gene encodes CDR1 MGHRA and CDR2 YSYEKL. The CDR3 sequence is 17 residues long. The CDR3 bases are TGCCCCACCAGCCGCCAGGACGGGACTAGAGTCGGCGATGAGCAGTTCTTC. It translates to CPTSRQDGTRVGDEQFF.

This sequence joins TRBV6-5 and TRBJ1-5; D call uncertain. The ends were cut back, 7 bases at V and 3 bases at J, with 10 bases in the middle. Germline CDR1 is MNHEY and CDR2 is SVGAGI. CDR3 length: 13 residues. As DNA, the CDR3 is TGTGCCAGCACGATGGTGAACAATCAGCCCCAGCATTTT. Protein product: CASTMVNNQPQHF.

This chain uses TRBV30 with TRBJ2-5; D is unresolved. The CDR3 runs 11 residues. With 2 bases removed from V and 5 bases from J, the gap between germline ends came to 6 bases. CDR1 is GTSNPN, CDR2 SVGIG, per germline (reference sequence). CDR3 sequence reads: CAWSSRETQYF. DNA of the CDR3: TGTGCCTGGAGTTCTCGGGAGACCCAGTACTTC.

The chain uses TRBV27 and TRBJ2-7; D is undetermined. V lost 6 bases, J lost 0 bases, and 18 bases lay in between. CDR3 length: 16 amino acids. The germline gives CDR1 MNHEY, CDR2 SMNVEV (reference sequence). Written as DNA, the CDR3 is TGTGCCAGCAGAACGCATGGGTCAGGAAGCTCCTACGAGCAGTACTTC. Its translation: CASRTHGSGSSYEQYF.

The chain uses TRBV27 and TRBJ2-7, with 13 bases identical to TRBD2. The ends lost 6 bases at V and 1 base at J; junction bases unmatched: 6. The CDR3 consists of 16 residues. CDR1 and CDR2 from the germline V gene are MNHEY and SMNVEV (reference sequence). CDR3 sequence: CASSRGLAGVSYEQYF. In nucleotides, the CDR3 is TGTGCCAGCAGCCGTGGACTAGCGGGAGTTTCCTACGAGCAGTACTTC.